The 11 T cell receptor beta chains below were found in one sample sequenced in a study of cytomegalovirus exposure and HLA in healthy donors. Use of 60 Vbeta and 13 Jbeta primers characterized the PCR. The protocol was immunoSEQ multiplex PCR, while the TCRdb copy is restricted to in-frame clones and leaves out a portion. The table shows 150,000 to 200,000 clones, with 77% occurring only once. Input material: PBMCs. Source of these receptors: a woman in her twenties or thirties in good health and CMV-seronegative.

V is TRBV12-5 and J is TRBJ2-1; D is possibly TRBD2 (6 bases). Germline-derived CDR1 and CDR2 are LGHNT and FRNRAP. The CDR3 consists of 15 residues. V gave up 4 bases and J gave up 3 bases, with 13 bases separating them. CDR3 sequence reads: CASGSFAGNYNEQFF. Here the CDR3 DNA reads TGTGCTAGTGGTTCATTCGCGGGGAACTACAATGAGCAGTTCTTC.

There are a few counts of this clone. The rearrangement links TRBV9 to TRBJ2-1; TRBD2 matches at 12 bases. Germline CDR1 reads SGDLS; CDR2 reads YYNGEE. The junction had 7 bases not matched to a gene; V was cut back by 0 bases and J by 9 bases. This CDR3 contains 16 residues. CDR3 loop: CASSVEEGLAGFEQFF. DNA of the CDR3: TGTGCCAGCAGCGTAGAAGAAGGACTAGCGGGGTTTGAGCAGTTCTTC.

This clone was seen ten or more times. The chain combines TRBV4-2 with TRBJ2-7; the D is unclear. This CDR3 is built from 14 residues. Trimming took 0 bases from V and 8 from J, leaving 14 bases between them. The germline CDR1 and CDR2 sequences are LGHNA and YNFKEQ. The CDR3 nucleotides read TGTGCCAGCAGCCAAGACGTAGCCGGTTTTAAGCAGTACTTC. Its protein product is CASSQDVAGFKQYF.

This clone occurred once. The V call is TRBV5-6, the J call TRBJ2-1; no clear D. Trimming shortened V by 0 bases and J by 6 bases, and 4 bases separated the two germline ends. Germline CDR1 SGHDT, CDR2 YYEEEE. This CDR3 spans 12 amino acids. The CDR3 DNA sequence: TGTGCCAGCAGCTTGGCAGTCAATGAGCAGTTCTTC. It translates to CASSLAVNEQFF.

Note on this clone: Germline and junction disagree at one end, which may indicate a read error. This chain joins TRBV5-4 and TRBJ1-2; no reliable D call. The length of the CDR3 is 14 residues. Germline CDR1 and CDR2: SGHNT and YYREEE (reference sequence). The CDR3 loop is CASSLHLGNYGYPF. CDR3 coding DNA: TGTGCCAGCAGCTTGCATTTGGGTAACTATGGCTACCCCTTC.

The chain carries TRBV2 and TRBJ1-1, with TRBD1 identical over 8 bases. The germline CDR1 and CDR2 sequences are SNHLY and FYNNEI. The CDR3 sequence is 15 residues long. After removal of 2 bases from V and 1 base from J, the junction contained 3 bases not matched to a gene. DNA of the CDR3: TGTGCCAGCAGTGAATGGGACAGGCCGAACACTGAAGCTTTCTTT. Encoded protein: CASSEWDRPNTEAFF.

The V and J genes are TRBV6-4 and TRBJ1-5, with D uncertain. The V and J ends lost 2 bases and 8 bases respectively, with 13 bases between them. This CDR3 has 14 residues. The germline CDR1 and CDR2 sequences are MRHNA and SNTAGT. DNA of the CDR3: TGTGCCAGCAGTGACGAAGGGAGGCGAGAGCCCCAGCATTTT. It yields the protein CASSDEGRREPQHF.

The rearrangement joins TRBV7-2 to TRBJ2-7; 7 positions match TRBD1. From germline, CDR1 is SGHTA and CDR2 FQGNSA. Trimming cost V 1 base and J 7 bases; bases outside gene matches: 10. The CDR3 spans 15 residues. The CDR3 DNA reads TGTGCCAGCAGCTTAGTTCTCAGACAGGGTCAGGAGCAGTACTTC. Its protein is CASSLVLRQGQEQYF.

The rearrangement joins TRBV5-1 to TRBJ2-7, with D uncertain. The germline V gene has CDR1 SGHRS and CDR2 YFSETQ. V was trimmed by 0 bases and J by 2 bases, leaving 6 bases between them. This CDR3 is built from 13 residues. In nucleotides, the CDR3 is TGCGCCAGCAGCTTGGCCGCTACCTACGAGCAGTACTTC. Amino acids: CASSLAATYEQYF.

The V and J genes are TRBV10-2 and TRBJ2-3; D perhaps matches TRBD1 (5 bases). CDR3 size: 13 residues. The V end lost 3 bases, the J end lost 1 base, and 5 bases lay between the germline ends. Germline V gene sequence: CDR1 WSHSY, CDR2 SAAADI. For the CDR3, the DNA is TGCGCCAGCAGTGACAGGGGCACAGATACGCAGTATTTT. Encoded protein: CASSDRGTDTQYF.

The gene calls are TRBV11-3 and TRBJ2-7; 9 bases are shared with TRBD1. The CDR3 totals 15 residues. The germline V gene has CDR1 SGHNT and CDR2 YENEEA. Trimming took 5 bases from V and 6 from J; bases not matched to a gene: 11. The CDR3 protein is CASSLPRTGVAEQYF. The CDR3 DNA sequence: TGTGCCAGCAGCCTCCCCCGGACAGGGGTTGCCGAGCAGTACTTC.